Described below is a single T cell receptor (beta chain) sequence and its context. The data belong to a study of control samples from healthy donors and cancer patients. Libraries were prepared by immunoSEQ multiplex PCR; TCRdb keeps only in-frame clonotypes and omits some of them. The sample lists some 100,000 clones; approximately 81% were seen once. Trimming left V 3 bases short and J 0 bases short, with 15 bases between. Germline CDR1 reads LGHDT; CDR2 reads YNNKEL (reference sequence). This CDR3 has 17 amino acids. Sequencing was done on a sample of blood. The receptor was derived from a woman in her 30s in good health. The chain joins TRBV3-1 (or the pseudogene TRBV3-2) to TRBJ2-4, with D perhaps TRBD1 or TRBD2 (6 bases each). CDR3 region: CASSQTGGTVAKNIQYF. DNA for the CDR3: TGTGCCAGCAGCCAGACAGGCGGGACTGTAGCCAAAAACATTCAGTACTTC.